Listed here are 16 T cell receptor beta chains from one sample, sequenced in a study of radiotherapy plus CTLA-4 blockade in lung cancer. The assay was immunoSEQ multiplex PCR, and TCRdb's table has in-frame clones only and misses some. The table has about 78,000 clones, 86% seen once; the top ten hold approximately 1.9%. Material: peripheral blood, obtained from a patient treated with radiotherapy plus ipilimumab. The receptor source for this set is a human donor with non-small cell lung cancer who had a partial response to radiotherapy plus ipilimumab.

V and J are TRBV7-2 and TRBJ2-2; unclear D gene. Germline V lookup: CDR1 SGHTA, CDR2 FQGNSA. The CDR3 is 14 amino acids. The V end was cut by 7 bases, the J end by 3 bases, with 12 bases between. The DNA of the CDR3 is TGTGCCAGCACCCCGACACTGGACACCGGGGAGCTGTTTTTT. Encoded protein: CASTPTLDTGELFF.

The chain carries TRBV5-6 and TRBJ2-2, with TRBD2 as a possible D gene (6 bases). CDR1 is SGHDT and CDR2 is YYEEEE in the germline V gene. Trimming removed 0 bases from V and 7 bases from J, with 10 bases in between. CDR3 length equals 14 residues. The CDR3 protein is CASSLGPGGGELFF. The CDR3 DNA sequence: TGTGCCAGCAGCTTGGGACCCGGGGGCGGGGAGCTGTTTTTT.

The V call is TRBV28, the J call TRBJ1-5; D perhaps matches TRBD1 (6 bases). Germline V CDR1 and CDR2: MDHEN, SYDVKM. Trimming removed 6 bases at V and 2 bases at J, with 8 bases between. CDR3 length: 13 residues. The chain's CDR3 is CASRDSGNQPQHF. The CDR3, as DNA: TGTGCCAGCAGGGACAGTGGCAATCAGCCCCAGCATTTT.

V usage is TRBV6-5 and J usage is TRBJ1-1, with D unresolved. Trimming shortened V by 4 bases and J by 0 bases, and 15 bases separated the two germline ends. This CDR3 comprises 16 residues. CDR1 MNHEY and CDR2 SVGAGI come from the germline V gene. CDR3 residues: CASSSHRQQMNTEAFF. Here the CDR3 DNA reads TGTGCCAGCAGTTCCCATCGACAACAGATGAACACTGAAGCTTTCTTT.

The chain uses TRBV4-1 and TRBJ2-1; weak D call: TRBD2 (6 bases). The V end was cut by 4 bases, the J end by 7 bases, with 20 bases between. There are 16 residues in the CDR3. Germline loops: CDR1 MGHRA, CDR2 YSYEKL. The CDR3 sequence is CASSLGGPATLNEQFF. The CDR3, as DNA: TGCGCCAGCAGCCTCGGGGGACCAGCCACCCTTAATGAGCAGTTCTTC.

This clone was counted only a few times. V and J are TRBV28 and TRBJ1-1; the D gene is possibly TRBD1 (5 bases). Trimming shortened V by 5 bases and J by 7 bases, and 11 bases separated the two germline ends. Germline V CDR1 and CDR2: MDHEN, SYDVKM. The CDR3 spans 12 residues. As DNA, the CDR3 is TGTGCCAGCAGTCCCCAGGGACTTGAAGCTTTCTTT. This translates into CASSPQGLEAFF. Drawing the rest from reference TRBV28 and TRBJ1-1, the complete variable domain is DVKVTQSSRYLVKRTGEKVFLECVQDMDHENMFWYRQDPGLGLRLIYFSYDVKMKEKGDIPEGYSVSREKKERFSLILESASTNQTSMYLCASSPQGLEAFFGQGTRLTVV.

CDR3 DNA sequence: TGCAGTGCTAGATCCGACACTTACACCTTC. It yields the protein CSARSDTYTF. The chain carries TRBV20-1 and TRBJ1-2; D gene uncertain. The CDR3 consists of 10 residues. The germline CDR1 and CDR2 sequences are DFQATT and SNEGSKA (reference sequence). Trimming removed 2 bases from V and 11 bases from J, with 9 bases in between.

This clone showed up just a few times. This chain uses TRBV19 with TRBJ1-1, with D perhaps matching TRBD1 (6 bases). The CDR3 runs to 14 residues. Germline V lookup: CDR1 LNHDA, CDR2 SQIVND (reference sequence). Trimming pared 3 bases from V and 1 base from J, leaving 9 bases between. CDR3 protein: CASSIWDKNTEAFF. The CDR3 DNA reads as TGTGCCAGTAGTATCTGGGACAAGAACACTGAAGCTTTCTTT.

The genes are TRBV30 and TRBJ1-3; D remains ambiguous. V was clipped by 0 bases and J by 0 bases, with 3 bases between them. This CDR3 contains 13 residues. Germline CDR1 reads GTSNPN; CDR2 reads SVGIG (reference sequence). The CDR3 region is CAWSVHSGNTIYF. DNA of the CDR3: TGTGCCTGGAGTGTACACTCTGGAAACACCATATATTTT.

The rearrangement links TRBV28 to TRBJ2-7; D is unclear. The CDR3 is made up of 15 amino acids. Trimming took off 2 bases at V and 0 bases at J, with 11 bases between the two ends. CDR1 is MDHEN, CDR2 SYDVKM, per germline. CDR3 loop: CASSLQALSSYEQYF. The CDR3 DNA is TGTGCCAGCAGTTTACAGGCTTTAAGCTCCTACGAGCAGTACTTC.

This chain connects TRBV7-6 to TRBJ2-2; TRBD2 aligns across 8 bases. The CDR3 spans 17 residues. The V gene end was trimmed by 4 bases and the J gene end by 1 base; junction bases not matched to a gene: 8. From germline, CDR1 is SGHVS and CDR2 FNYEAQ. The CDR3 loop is CASSSGGTSLNTGELFF. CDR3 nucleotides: TGTGCCAGCAGCTCGGGGGGGACATCTCTGAACACCGGGGAGCTGTTTTTT.

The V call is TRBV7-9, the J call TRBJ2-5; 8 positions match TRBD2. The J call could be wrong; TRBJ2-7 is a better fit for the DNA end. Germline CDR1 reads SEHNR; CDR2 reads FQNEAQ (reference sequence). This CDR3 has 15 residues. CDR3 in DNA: TGTGCCAGCAGCTTAGGTGCGGGAGGAAGGGGCGAGCAGTACTTC. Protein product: CASSLGAGGRGEQYF.

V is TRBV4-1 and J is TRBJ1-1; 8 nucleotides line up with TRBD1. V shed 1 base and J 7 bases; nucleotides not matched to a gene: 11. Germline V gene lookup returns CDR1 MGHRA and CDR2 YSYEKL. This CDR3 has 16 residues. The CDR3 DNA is TGCGCCAGCAGCCAAGGGGGCAGGGGGCCAGATCTTGAAGCTTTCTTT. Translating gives CASSQGGRGPDLEAFF.

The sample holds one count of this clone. The CDR3 sequence is CASSRTEANYGYTF. The CDR3 nucleotides are TGTGCCAGCAGCCGGACAGAAGCTAACTATGGCTACACCTTC. The chain has TRBV7-9 and TRBJ1-2, with a possible D match to TRBD1 (6 bases). Germline lookup yields CDR1 SEHNR and CDR2 FQNEAQ (reference sequence). V shed 5 bases and J shed 0 bases, with 10 bases lying between them. The CDR3 is 14 amino acids.

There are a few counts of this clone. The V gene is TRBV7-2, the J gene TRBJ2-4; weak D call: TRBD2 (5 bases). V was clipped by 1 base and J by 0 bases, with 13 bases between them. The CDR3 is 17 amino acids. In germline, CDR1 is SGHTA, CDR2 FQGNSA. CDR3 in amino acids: CASSLVEGRRAKNIQYF. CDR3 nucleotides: TGTGCCAGCAGCTTAGTAGAGGGAAGAAGAGCCAAAAACATTCAGTACTTC.

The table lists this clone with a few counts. The CDR3 loop reads CASSIDSMTARRAGYTF. The CDR3 nucleotides read TGTGCCAGTAGTATAGATTCCATGACAGCCCGTCGAGCTGGCTACACCTTC. The gene calls are TRBV19 and TRBJ1-2; D is possibly TRBD1 (5 bases). Per germline, CDR1 LNHDA and CDR2 SQIVND (reference sequence). CDR3 size: 17 residues. V lost 0 bases and J lost 7, with 21 bases in between.